This is a list of T cell receptor beta chains from one sample in a study of spatial heterogeneity in lung cancer. A single record per CDR3 protein comes from TCRdb applying MiXCR to the 5' RACE reads. The table lists about 3,500 distinct CDR3 sequences, around 26% of them singletons, with 20% to 25% in the top ten. The sequencing used lung tumor tissue, collected at surgery. The source is a male donor with early-stage non-small cell lung cancer. The CDR3 runs from the conserved cysteine through the conserved F or W. A D gene is named only where the DNA matches it firmly. Some rows have no size entry. The others give once, few or many, or a class for an expanded clone.

TRBJ1-5	-	medium-sized	TRBV19	CASSDMGGNQPQHF	TGTGCCAGTAGCGACATGGGGGGAAATCAGCCCCAGCATTTT
TRBJ1-1	TRBD1	medium-sized	TRBV15	CATSATGRHAFF	TGTGCCACCAGCGCGACAGGGCGGCATGCTTTCTTT
TRBJ2-1	TRBD2	medium-sized	TRBV18	CASSPGTSGSYNEQFF	TGTGCCAGCTCACCTGGGACTAGCGGCTCCTACAATGAGCAGTTCTTC
TRBJ2-3	TRBD1	-	TRBV4-3	CASSHPGQGAPDTQYF	TGCGCCAGCAGCCACCCAGGACAGGGGGCCCCAGATACGCAGTATTTT
TRBJ2-1	TRBD1	medium-sized	TRBV5-1	CASSSRDRSSSYNEQFF	TGCGCCAGCAGCTCCCGGGACAGGTCGAGCTCCTACAATGAGCAGTTCTTC
TRBJ1-3	TRBD1	-	TRBV7-9	CASSEGQGHTIYF	TGTGCCAGCAGCGAGGGACAGGGACACACCATATATTTT
TRBJ2-7	-	few	TRBV4-2	CASSQAGDAEQYF	TGTGCCAGCAGCCAAGCGGGGGACGCCGAGCAGTACTTC
TRBJ2-1	-	-	TRBV6-4	CASSATSFSNEQFF	TGTGCCAGCAGTGCAACTTCTTTCAGCAATGAGCAGTTCTTC
TRBJ2-3	-	medium-sized	TRBV7-3	CASSPGVADTQYF	TGTGCCAGCAGCCCAGGGGTAGCAGATACGCAGTATTTT
TRBJ2-1	TRBD2	few	TRBV28	CASRKAGAAYNEQFF	TGTGCCAGCAGGAAAGCGGGAGCTGCCTACAATGAGCAGTTCTTC
TRBJ2-2	TRBD1	-	TRBV9	CASSERQGLDTGELLF	TGTGCCAGCAGCGAACGACAGGGCCTGGACACCGGGGAGCTGCTTTTT
TRBJ2-3	-	-	TRBV28	CASSLRAQMIATDTQYF	TGTGCCAGCAGTTTGAGGGCCCAAATGATCGCCACAGATACGCAGTATTTT
TRBJ2-2	TRBD2	medium-sized	TRBV6-5	CASRNRAGANTGELFF	TGTGCCAGCAGAAACAGAGCGGGGGCGAACACCGGGGAGCTGTTTTTT
TRBJ2-6	-	-	TRBV25-1	CASSEWSGANVLTF	TGTGCCAGCAGTGAATGGTCTGGGGCCAACGTCCTGACTTTC
TRBJ2-2	-	once	TRBV27	CASRDGGYTGELFF	TGTGCCAGCAGAGATGGGGGGTACACCGGGGAGCTGTTTTTT
TRBJ2-7	-	few	TRBV12-3/TRBV12-4	CASSVDDIGSEQYF	TGTGCCAGCAGTGTGGACGACATAGGATCCGAGCAGTACTTC
TRBJ2-3	-	-	TRBV7-9	CASTRDKGTDTQYF	TGTGCCTCGACGCGGGATAAGGGCACAGATACGCAGTATTTT
TRBJ2-1	-	medium-sized	TRBV11-2	CASSLAGGDEQFF	TGTGCCAGCAGCTTAGCGGGCGGGGATGAGCAGTTCTTC
TRBJ1-2	-	medium-sized	TRBV15	CATSEGRAVGYTF	TGTGCCACCAGCGAGGGCAGGGCGGTCGGCTACACCTTC
TRBJ2-6	TRBD2	medium-sized	TRBV4-2	CASSQDWGALGLAGGGANVLTF	TGTGCCAGCAGCCAAGATTGGGGAGCCTTAGGACTAGCGGGAGGTGGGGCCAACGTCCTGACTTTC
TRBJ2-7	TRBD1	few	TRBV18	CASSLGTGTPGEQYF	TGTGCCAGCTCATTAGGGACAGGGACCCCTGGGGAGCAGTACTTC
TRBJ1-1	-	medium-sized	TRBV13	CASEGGDTEAFF	TGTGCCAGCGAGGGGGGCGACACTGAAGCTTTCTTT
TRBJ1-1	-	-	TRBV20-1	CSPPVLHPAEAFF	TGCAGTCCCCCGGTCCTTCATCCTGCTGAAGCTTTCTTT
TRBJ2-2	TRBD1	many	TRBV11-3	CASSSWDRDTGELFF	TGTGCCAGCAGCTCCTGGGACAGGGACACCGGGGAGCTGTTTTTT
TRBJ1-2	-	medium-sized	TRBV5-6	CASSFQGLNYGYTF	TGTGCCAGCAGCTTTCAGGGGCTTAACTATGGCTACACCTTC
TRBJ2-5	TRBD2	-	TRBV3-1	CASSQPSGGRETQYF	TGTGCCAGCAGCCAACCTAGCGGGGGTAGAGAGACCCAGTACTTC
TRBJ1-5	TRBD1	-	TRBV7-2	CASSTRTGYNQPQHF	TGTGCCAGCAGCACGCGGACAGGCTACAATCAGCCCCAGCATTTT
TRBJ1-3	-	-	TRBV28	CASSSKDSGNTIYF	TGTGCCAGCAGTTCCAAGGACTCTGGAAACACCATATATTTT
TRBJ2-7	TRBD2	-	TRBV14	CASSRMTSGGSYEQYF	TGTGCCAGCAGCCGAATGACTAGCGGGGGTTCCTACGAGCAGTACTTC
TRBJ2-7	-	-	TRBV29-1	CSVVDFSYEQYF	TGCAGCGTTGTTGACTTCTCCTACGAGCAGTACTTC
TRBJ2-3	TRBD2	-	TRBV12-3/TRBV12-4	CASTRRRGATTDTQYF	TGTGCCAGCACCAGGCGGCGGGGGGCCACCACAGATACGCAGTATTTT
TRBJ1-2	-	-	TRBV27	CASSPGYDYGYTF	TGTGCCAGCAGCCCAGGGTACGACTATGGCTACACCTTC
TRBJ2-5	TRBD2	large	TRBV5-4	CASRTGLAEETQYF	TGTGCCAGCAGGACCGGGCTAGCGGAAGAGACCCAGTACTTC
TRBJ2-1	TRBD1	few	TRBV6-4	CASSGPGGEDEQFF	TGTGCCAGCAGTGGGCCAGGGGGCGAGGATGAGCAGTTCTTC
TRBJ2-1	-	medium-sized	TRBV7-8	CASSLAGAGANEQFF	TGTGCCAGCAGCTTAGCGGGTGCGGGGGCGAATGAGCAGTTCTTC
TRBJ1-1	TRBD1	many	TRBV6-1	CASSTPGQGANTEAFF	TGTGCCAGCAGTACGCCGGGACAGGGCGCGAACACTGAAGCTTTCTTT
TRBJ1-5	-	medium-sized	TRBV10-1	CASSEYISSPQHF	TGCGCCAGCAGTGAGTATATATCATCGCCCCAGCATTTT
TRBJ2-1	-	large	TRBV7-3	CASSLPRSGEISYNEQFF	TGTGCCAGCAGCTTACCCAGATCAGGGGAAATCTCCTACAATGAGCAGTTCTTC
TRBJ2-1	-	-	TRBV4-1	CASSRWPPLAQANEQFF	TGCGCCAGCAGCCGGTGGCCGCCGCTAGCTCAGGCGAATGAGCAGTTCTTC
TRBJ2-1	-	-	TRBV29-1	CSVHNNEQFF	TGCAGCGTGCACAACAATGAGCAGTTCTTC
TRBJ1-1	TRBD1	medium-sized	TRBV4-1	CASSQVNSGTGEQTEAFF	TGCGCCAGCAGCCAAGTAAATTCCGGGACAGGGGAGCAAACTGAAGCTTTCTTT
TRBJ2-7	-	-	TRBV6-1	CASTEHHRFSYEQYF	TGTGCCAGCACCGAACATCACAGGTTCTCCTACGAGCAGTACTTC
TRBJ2-5	TRBD2	medium-sized	TRBV7-3	CASSKGLEETQYF	TGTGCCAGCAGCAAAGGACTAGAAGAGACCCAGTACTTC
TRBJ2-5	-	medium-sized	TRBV27	CASSLSISDQETQYF	TGTGCCAGCAGTTTATCGATTTCGGACCAAGAGACCCAGTACTTC
TRBJ2-3	-	-	TRBV12-3/TRBV12-4	CASSLDTDTQYF	TGTGCCAGCAGTTTGGACACAGATACGCAGTATTTT
TRBJ2-5	TRBD2	few	TRBV12-3/TRBV12-4	CASSLGGTETQYF	TGTGCCAGCTCCCTGGGAGGGACAGAGACCCAGTACTTC
TRBJ2-1	TRBD2	medium-sized	TRBV5-1	CASLRREGSYNEQFF	TGCGCCAGCTTACGGCGGGAGGGTTCCTACAATGAGCAGTTCTTC
TRBJ1-5	-	large	TRBV5-1	CASSLGGSNQPQHF	TGCGCCAGCAGCTTGGGAGGAAGCAATCAGCCCCAGCATTTT
TRBJ2-2	-	-	TRBV5-6	CASSFWGNTGELFF	TGTGCCAGCAGCTTTTGGGGGAACACCGGGGAGCTGTTTTTT
TRBJ2-2	-	-	TRBV3-1	CASSQDSSGAGELFF	TGTGCCAGCAGCCAAGATTCATCAGGGGCCGGGGAGCTGTTTTTT
TRBJ2-3	TRBD2	few	TRBV11-2	CASSFRLAGDFGADTQYF	TGTGCCAGCAGCTTCCGACTAGCGGGAGATTTTGGCGCAGATACGCAGTATTTT